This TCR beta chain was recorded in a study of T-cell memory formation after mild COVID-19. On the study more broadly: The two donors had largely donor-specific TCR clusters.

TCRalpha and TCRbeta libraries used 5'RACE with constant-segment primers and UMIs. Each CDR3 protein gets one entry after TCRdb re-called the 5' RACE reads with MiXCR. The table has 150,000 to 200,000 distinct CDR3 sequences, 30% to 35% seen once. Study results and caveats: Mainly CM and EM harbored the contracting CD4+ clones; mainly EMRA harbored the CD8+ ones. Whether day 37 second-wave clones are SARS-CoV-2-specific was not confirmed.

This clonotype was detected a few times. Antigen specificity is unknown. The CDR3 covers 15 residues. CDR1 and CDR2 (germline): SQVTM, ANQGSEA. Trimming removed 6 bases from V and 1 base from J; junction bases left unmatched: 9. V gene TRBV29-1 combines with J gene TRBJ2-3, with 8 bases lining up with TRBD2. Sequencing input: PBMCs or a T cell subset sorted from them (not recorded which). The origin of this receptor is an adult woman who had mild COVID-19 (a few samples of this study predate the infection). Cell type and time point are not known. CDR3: CSVVLAGRRTDTQYF. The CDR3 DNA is TGCAGCGTCGTGCTAGCGGGTCGACGCACAGATACGCAGTATTTT.